The clone carrying this T cell receptor (beta chain) is a singleton in its sample. One end of the junction varies from germline; a read error may be responsible. This sample is part of a study of cytomegalovirus exposure and HLA in healthy donors. About the study: Within an early data release were about 85 million unique TCRs drawn from HLA-typed donors.

The PCR made use of 60 Vbeta and 13 Jbeta primers. The data were produced by immunoSEQ multiplex PCR, yet TCRdb's version contains in-frame clones alone and is incomplete. The table includes tens of thousands of clones, 70% detected once. CDR1 SEHNR and CDR2 FQNEAQ come from the germline V gene (reference sequence). This CDR3 comprises 11 residues. The sequence came from a woman aged 55-70 years in good health and CMV-seropositive. The sequencing input was PBMCs. This rearrangement joins TRBV7-9 to TRBJ1-1, with unresolved D. The CDR3 spells CSSSLHSEAFF. CDR3 DNA sequence: TGTTCCAGCAGCTTACACAGTGAAGCTTTCTTT.